These T cell receptor beta chains were read from a single sample in a study of cytomegalovirus exposure and HLA in healthy donors. The assay was immunoSEQ multiplex PCR, and TCRdb's table has in-frame clones only and misses some. The sample carries around 260,000 clones, about 80% recorded once. The sample comprised PBMCs. The receptors were gathered from a girl aged 2 to 9 in good health and CMV-seronegative. CDR3s include the opening cysteine and the closing phenylalanine or tryptophan. Each record gives: V gene, J gene, clone size, D gene, CDR3 protein, CDR3 DNA. A D gene is named only where the DNA matches it firmly. Where a row states a size, it is once, few, many or the class of an expanded clone; other rows omit it.

V: TRBV30
J: TRBJ2-7
size: few
D: .
CDR3: CAWSVFPRGPYEQYF
DNA: TGTGCCTGGAGTGTTTTCCCCAGGGGCCCCTACGAGCAGTACTTC

V: TRBV25-1
J: TRBJ2-7
size: few
D: .
CDR3: CASSEGLVPYEQYF
DNA: TGTGCCAGCAGTGAGGGGCTAGTCCCTTACGAGCAGTACTTC

V: TRBV5-4
J: TRBJ2-6
size: .
D: .
CDR3: CASSSGLSGANVLTF
DNA: TGTGCCAGCAGCTCGGGACTCTCTGGGGCCAACGTCCTGACTTTC

V: TRBV10-2
J: TRBJ2-1
size: .
D: .
CDR3: CASSVMRDYNEQFF
DNA: TGCGCCAGCAGTGTCATGAGGGACTACAATGAGCAGTTCTTC

V: TRBV12-5
J: TRBJ2-7
size: .
D: .
CDR3: CASGLVPRGSSYEQYF
DNA: TGTGCTAGTGGTTTGGTACCAAGGGGGAGCTCCTACGAGCAGTACTTC

V: TRBV30
J: TRBJ1-1
size: few
D: .
CDR3: CAWSVPFGGNTEAFF
DNA: TGTGCCTGGAGTGTACCATTCGGGGGGAACACTGAAGCTTTCTTT

V: TRBV27
J: TRBJ2-7
size: .
D: TRBD2
CDR3: CASSAGGGAYEQYF
DNA: TGTGCCAGCAGCGCCGGGGGAGGGGCTTACGAGCAGTACTTC

V: TRBV11-2
J: TRBJ2-7
size: once
D: .
CDR3: CASSLGIHPSGAEQYF
DNA: TGTGCCAGCAGCTTAGGGATCCACCCGAGCGGCGCCGAGCAGTACTTC

V: TRBV6-5
J: TRBJ1-6
size: .
D: .
CDR3: CASSYSSGNSPLHF
DNA: TGTGCCAGCAGTTACTCGTCGGGTAATTCACCCCTCCACTTT

V: TRBV14
J: TRBJ2-1
size: .
D: .
CDR3: CASSQVISNSQKFF
DNA: TGTGCCAGCAGCCAAGTTATCAGTAATTCTCAAAAGTTCTTC

V: TRBV10-3
J: TRBJ2-7
size: .
D: TRBD1
CDR3: CAITQDRGRYEQYF
DNA: TGTGCCATCACACAGGACAGGGGACGCTACGAGCAGTACTTC

V: TRBV19
J: TRBJ2-3
size: .
D: TRBD2
CDR3: CASSISLAGVDTQYF
DNA: TGTGCCAGTAGTATAAGCCTAGCGGGAGTTGATACGCAGTATTTT

V: TRBV5-4
J: TRBJ2-4
size: .
D: TRBD2
CDR3: CASSLGGTSIGGGIQYF
DNA: TGTGCCAGCAGCTTGGGGGGGACTAGCATTGGGGGTGGGATTCAGTACTTC

V: TRBV27
J: TRBJ2-1
size: .
D: TRBD2
CDR3: CASSLLGLAGAGEQFF
DNA: TGTGCCAGCAGTTTATTAGGGCTAGCGGGGGCGGGTGAGCAGTTCTTC

V: TRBV7-3
J: TRBJ2-1
size: .
D: .
CDR3: CASSTRSGAYNEQFF
DNA: TGTGCCAGCAGCACAAGATCGGGGGCCTACAATGAGCAGTTCTTC

V: TRBV28
J: TRBJ1-1
size: .
D: .
CDR3: CASAFPGLNTEAFF
DNA: TGTGCCAGCGCCTTTCCGGGGTTGAACACTGAAGCTTTCTTT

V: TRBV6-1
J: TRBJ1-5
size: .
D: TRBD1
CDR3: CASSARDRGIQPQHF
DNA: TGTGCCAGCAGTGCCAGGGACAGAGGGATCCAGCCCCAGCATTTT

V: TRBV27
J: TRBJ1-2
size: .
D: .
CDR3: CASRRLSTGYTF
DNA: TGTGCCAGCAGGCGCCTTAGTACTGGCTACACCTTC

V: TRBV28
J: TRBJ1-2
size: once
D: TRBD1
CDR3: CASSFPGTGEGYTF
DNA: TGTGCCAGCAGTTTTCCCGGGACAGGGGAGGGCTACACCTTC

V: TRBV6-1
J: TRBJ1-1
size: .
D: .
CDR3: CASSSPSHTEAFF
DNA: TGTGCCAGCAGCTCCCCGAGTCACACTGAAGCTTTCTTT

V: TRBV27
J: TRBJ2-7
size: .
D: .
CDR3: CASRRTEMYLGYEQYF
DNA: TGTGCCAGCAGACGGACAGAAATGTACTTAGGGTACGAGCAGTACTTC

V: TRBV6-5
J: TRBJ2-1
size: .
D: TRBD2
CDR3: CASSYSLAGANNEQFF
DNA: TGTGCCAGCAGTTATTCCCTAGCGGGGGCTAACAATGAGCAGTTCTTC

V: TRBV19
J: TRBJ1-5
size: .
D: .
CDR3: CASSWSIATGHQPQHF
DNA: TGTGCCAGTAGTTGGTCTATCGCGACAGGACATCAGCCCCAGCATTTT

V: TRBV5-6
J: TRBJ2-7
size: .
D: TRBD2
CDR3: CASSLEWTSGYEQYF
DNA: TGTGCCAGCAGCTTGGAGTGGACTAGCGGCTACGAGCAGTACTTC

V: TRBV10-3
J: TRBJ1-2
size: once
D: TRBD1
CDR3: CATANRGETSRANYGYTF
DNA: TGTGCCACCGCTAACAGGGGCGAGACGTCTCGAGCTAACTATGGCTACACCTTC

V: TRBV19
J: TRBJ1-2
size: .
D: .
CDR3: CASSISGGAFYGYTF
DNA: TGTGCCAGTAGTATCTCGGGGGGCGCCTTCTATGGCTACACCTTC

V: TRBV10-3
J: TRBJ1-1
size: .
D: TRBD1
CDR3: CATQRAGGTEAFF
DNA: TGTGCCACTCAACGGGCAGGGGGCACTGAAGCTTTCTTT

V: TRBV19
J: TRBJ1-6
size: .
D: .
CDR3: CASTRSWYSPLHF
DNA: TGTGCCAGTACCCGGAGTTGGTATTCACCCCTCCACTTT

V: TRBV5-4
J: TRBJ2-1
size: .
D: .
CDR3: CASSSGTVRRDEQFF
DNA: TGTGCCAGCAGCTCCGGGACTGTGCGTCGGGATGAGCAGTTCTTC

V: TRBV28
J: TRBJ2-3
size: .
D: .
CDR3: CASSSWGFFAEDTQYF
DNA: TGTGCCAGCAGTTCCTGGGGCTTCTTCGCGGAAGATACGCAGTATTTT

V: TRBV18
J: TRBJ1-1
size: .
D: .
CDR3: CASSADTLFTEAFF
DNA: TGTGCCAGCTCAGCCGACACTCTCTTCACTGAAGCTTTCTTT

V: TRBV11-2
J: TRBJ2-7
size: once
D: .
CDR3: CASSFGGNEQYF
DNA: TGTGCCAGCAGCTTTGGAGGTAACGAGCAGTACTTC

V: TRBV28
J: TRBJ2-7
size: .
D: TRBD2
CDR3: CASIAGLASGRYEQYF
DNA: TGTGCCAGCATAGCGGGATTGGCTAGCGGGCGCTACGAGCAGTACTTC

V: TRBV2
J: TRBJ2-1
size: .
D: TRBD1
CDR3: CASSEGQGAFNEQFF
DNA: TGTGCCAGCAGTGAGGGACAGGGGGCATTCAATGAGCAGTTCTTC

V: TRBV27
J: TRBJ2-3
size: .
D: .
CDR3: CASSLQGADTQYF
DNA: TGTGCCAGCAGTTTACAGGGCGCAGATACGCAGTATTTT

V: TRBV15
J: TRBJ1-5
size: few
D: TRBD1
CDR3: CATSSDRDRVTQPQHF
DNA: TGTGCCACCAGCAGCGACCGGGACAGGGTCACTCAGCCCCAGCATTTT

V: TRBV19
J: TRBJ2-5
size: .
D: .
CDR3: CASSIIGGRETQYF
DNA: TGTGCCAGTAGTATCATCGGGGGACGGGAGACCCAGTACTTC

V: TRBV7-9
J: TRBJ2-2
size: .
D: .
CDR3: CASKAGAVTGELFF
DNA: TGTGCCAGCAAGGCAGGGGCCGTCACCGGGGAGCTGTTTTTT

V: TRBV11-2
J: TRBJ2-7
size: .
D: .
CDR3: CASSFSYEQYF
DNA: TGTGCCAGCAGCTTCTCGTACGAGCAGTACTTC

V: TRBV27
J: TRBJ2-7
size: .
D: TRBD1
CDR3: CASTRAGTGTYEQYF
DNA: TGTGCCAGCACCCGCGCCGGGACAGGGACCTACGAGCAGTACTTC

V: TRBV5-4
J: TRBJ1-1
size: .
D: .
CDR3: CASSDDGVNTEAFF
DNA: TGTGCCAGCAGCGACGACGGAGTGAACACTGAAGCTTTCTTT

V: TRBV29-1
J: TRBJ1-5
size: .
D: .
CDR3: CSVDQGSNQPQHF
DNA: TGCAGTGTCGATCAGGGGAGCAATCAGCCCCAGCATTTT

V: TRBV30
J: TRBJ2-1
size: .
D: .
CDR3: CAWSEERTYNEQFF
DNA: TGTGCCTGGAGTGAAGAGCGGACCTACAATGAGCAGTTCTTC

V: TRBV5-1
J: TRBJ2-3
size: .
D: TRBD2
CDR3: CASRVGTSGGTDTQYF
DNA: TGCGCCAGCAGGGTCGGGACTAGCGGGGGAACAGATACGCAGTATTTT